These T cell receptor beta chains were read from a single sample in a study of T-cell memory formation after mild COVID-19. In TCRdb, the 5' RACE reads were re-called with MiXCR into one record per CDR3 protein. The table records 350,000 to 500,000 distinct CDR3 sequences, roughly 20% of them present only once. The material sequenced was PBMCs or a T cell subset sorted from them (not recorded which). These receptors were obtained from an adult woman who had mild COVID-19 (a few samples of this study predate the infection). Cell type and time point are not known. Both conserved end residues are part of each CDR3. A D gene is named only where the DNA matches it firmly. Only part of the rows carry a size: once, few, many, or a class if the clone is expanded.

d_call clone_size j_call v_call cdr3_aa cdr3_nt
. . TRBJ2-3 TRBV6-5 CASRNDFSTDTQYF TGTGCCAGCAGGAACGACTTCAGCACAGATACGCAGTATTTT
. few TRBJ2-1 TRBV7-9 CASSQLGSSYNEQFF TGTGCCAGCAGCCAGCTAGGAAGCTCCTACAATGAGCAGTTCTTC
. few TRBJ1-2 TRBV10-3 CAISESVTENYGYTF TGTGCCATCAGTGAGTCGGTCACAGAGAACTATGGCTACACCTTC
TRBD2 few TRBJ2-5 TRBV5-1 CASQREIRETQYF TGCGCCAGCCAGCGGGAGATCCGAGAGACCCAGTACTTC
. . TRBJ2-5 TRBV24-1 CATSDLSGGPIETQYF TGTGCCACCAGTGATTTATCGGGGGGCCCTATAGAGACCCAGTACTTC
TRBD2 . TRBJ2-1 TRBV3-1 CASSPWTSAGGYEQFF TGTGCCAGCAGCCCATGGACTAGCGCGGGGGGATATGAGCAGTTCTTC
. few TRBJ2-7 TRBV11-2 CASTLVGEEQYF TGTGCCAGCACCCTAGTGGGGGAGGAGCAGTACTTC
TRBD1 . TRBJ2-7 TRBV5-1 CASSREPGQGLYEQYF TGCGCCAGCAGCCGAGAGCCGGGACAGGGGCTGTACGAGCAGTACTTC
. . TRBJ2-7 TRBV6-1 CASSEVVTATYQQYF TGTGCCAGCAGTGAAGTGGTGACAGCCACGTACCAGCAGTACTTC
TRBD2 few TRBJ2-5 TRBV12-3/TRBV12-4 CASREREGWETQYF TGTGCCAGCCGCGAGCGGGAGGGCTGGGAGACCCAGTACTTC
. . TRBJ2-5 TRBV29-1 CSVAGRVVQETQYF TGCAGCGTTGCGGGACGGGTCGTCCAAGAGACCCAGTACTTC
TRBD1 . TRBJ1-1 TRBV29-1 CSVWSTGTGFTEAFF TGCAGCGTGTGGTCCACCGGGACAGGGTTCACTGAAGCTTTCTTT
. few TRBJ1-1 TRBV7-9 CASSSALSLNTEAFF TGTGCCAGCAGCTCTGCCCTAAGTTTGAACACTGAAGCTTTCTTT
TRBD1 few TRBJ2-3 TRBV12-5 CASGSGQASTDTQYF TGTGCTAGTGGTTCCGGACAGGCTAGCACAGATACGCAGTATTTT
TRBD2 . TRBJ2-7 TRBV20-1 CSARPGLAGNYEQYF TGCAGTGCTAGGCCCGGACTAGCGGGCAACTACGAGCAGTACTTC
TRBD2 . TRBJ2-2 TRBV7-2 CASSLWAGGFTGELFF TGTGCCAGCAGCTTATGGGCGGGAGGGTTTACCGGGGAGCTGTTTTTT
TRBD2 . TRBJ2-2 TRBV7-2 CASSPMPAGTITGELFF TGTGCCAGCAGCCCGATGCCGGCCGGGACTATCACCGGGGAGCTGTTTTTT
TRBD2 few TRBJ2-1 TRBV20-1 CSARDTSGRLDEQFF TGCAGTGCTAGAGATACTAGCGGGAGATTGGATGAGCAGTTCTTC
TRBD2 few TRBJ2-1 TRBV5-1 CASSLEGSGGSYNEQFF TGCGCCAGCAGCTTGGAGGGTAGCGGGGGCTCCTACAATGAGCAGTTCTTC
TRBD1 few TRBJ1-5 TRBV5-6 CASSLGPPTGVIQPQHF TGTGCCAGCAGCTTAGGCCCACCGACAGGGGTAATTCAGCCCCAGCATTTT
. . TRBJ1-1 TRBV5-1 CASSLQGGEAFF TGCGCCAGCAGCTTACAGGGCGGTGAAGCTTTCTTT
. . TRBJ1-5 TRBV2 CARGGGDSNQPQHF TGTGCCAGGGGGGGTGGAGATAGCAATCAGCCCCAGCATTTT
TRBD2 few TRBJ2-7 TRBV6-2/TRBV6-3 CASSSIPTSRNYEQYF TGTGCCAGCAGTTCGATACCGACTAGCCGAAACTACGAGCAGTACTTC
. few TRBJ2-7 TRBV25-1 CASSETGGASEQYF TGTGCCAGCAGTGAAACCGGAGGTGCCAGCGAGCAGTACTTC
TRBD2 few TRBJ2-5 TRBV24-1 CATSVGTSGRPGETQYF TGTGCCACCAGTGTTGGGACTAGCGGGAGGCCAGGAGAGACCCAGTACTTC
TRBD1 . TRBJ2-7 TRBV7-2 CASSSRGPREQYF TGTGCCAGCAGCAGCAGGGGGCCGAGGGAGCAGTACTTC
. . TRBJ2-7 TRBV6-1 CASSGADEYEQYF TGTGCCAGCTCCGGCGCCGACGAATACGAGCAGTACTTC
. few TRBJ1-1 TRBV19 CASSIRNTEAFF TGTGCCAGTAGTATTAGGAACACTGAAGCTTTCTTT
. many TRBJ2-4 TRBV15 CATSAAGIAKNIQYF TGTGCCACCAGCGCCGCGGGGATAGCCAAAAACATTCAGTACTTC
. few TRBJ2-3 TRBV24-1 CATSEGGQRTDTQYF TGTGCCACCAGTGAAGGGGGTCAGAGGACAGATACGCAGTATTTT
. few TRBJ2-5 TRBV7-8 CASSSFTQYF TGTGCCAGCAGCTCTTTTACCCAGTACTTC
. . TRBJ2-3 TRBV9 CASSVGFTDTQYF TGTGCCAGCAGCGTAGGTTTCACAGATACGCAGTATTTT
TRBD2 few TRBJ2-1 TRBV12-3/TRBV12-4 CASSFGGGAKSMRQFF TGTGCCAGCAGTTTTGGGGGGGGAGCGAAATCTATGAGGCAGTTCTTC
TRBD1 . TRBJ1-2 TRBV6-5 CASRSDRGDTYGYTF TGTGCCAGCAGGTCCGACAGGGGGGACACCTATGGCTACACCTTC
. . TRBJ2-5 TRBV6-1 CASSELQGKNRETQYF TGTGCCAGCAGTGAACTCCAGGGGAAAAATCGAGAGACCCAGTACTTC
. . TRBJ1-1 TRBV12-3/TRBV12-4 CASSFGDLGQINTEAFF TGTGCCAGCAGTTTCGGGGATCTAGGACAGATAAACACTGAAGCTTTCTTT